These 21 T cell receptor beta chains share one sample of origin, sequenced in a study of neurological immune-mediated disorders. MiXCR, run by TCRdb on the 5' RACE reads, gives a single entry per CDR3 protein. The sample yields 64,000 or so distinct CDR3 sequences, around 9.6% seen once. Time point of the sample: longitudinal time-point 1 (baseline). What was sequenced was PBMCs. The receptors stem from a young man in good health.

This clonotype was recorded many times. The V call is TRBV5-6, the J call TRBJ2-5; D call uncertain. The CDR3 runs 14 residues. Germline CDR1 is SGHDT and CDR2 is YYEEEE. Trimming shortened V by 1 base and J by 2 bases, and 9 bases separated the two germline ends. CDR3 nucleotide sequence: TGTGCCAGCAGCTTGCTGACGTTACAAGAGACCCAGTACTTC. This translates into CASSLLTLQETQYF. The variable domain in full, with the rest retrieved from reference TRBV5-6 and TRBJ2-5, is DAGVTQSPTHLIKTRGQQVTLRCSPKSGHDTVSWYQQALGQGPQFIFQYYEEEERQRGNFPDRFSGHQFPNYSSELNVNALLLGDSALYLCASSLLTLQETQYFGPGTRLLVL.

As concerns this clonotype: A read error may be the cause here, since a much bigger clone is one base away. The gene calls are TRBV5-1 and TRBJ2-7; D might be TRBD2 (6 bases). This CDR3 is built from 16 residues. Germline V gives CDR1 SGHRS, CDR2 YFSETQ. Trimming stripped 4 bases from V and 4 bases from J, with 21 bases between. The CDR3 here is CASSPQGGGVWYEQYF. The CDR3 DNA reads TGCGCCAGCAGCCCGCAGGGTGGCGGGGTATGGTACGAGCAGTACTTC.

In this sample, this clonotype turned up many times. The chain uses TRBV7-6 and TRBJ2-5, with D perhaps matching TRBD2 (5 bases). Trimming took 2 bases from V and 5 from J, leaving 12 bases between them. Looked up from germline, CDR1 is SGHVS and CDR2 is FNYEAQ. The CDR3 is 14 amino acids. CDR3 coding DNA: TGTGCCAGCAGCTTAAGTGTCGGGGAGGAGACCCAGTACTTC. Amino acid sequence: CASSLSVGEETQYF.

Of note for this clonotype: A junction boundary mismatches the germline segment, possibly from a read error. V gene TRBV12-3 or TRBV12-4 combines with J gene TRBJ2-2, with D possibly TRBD2 on 5 matching bases. The CDR3 runs to 11 residues. The chain's CDR3 is CASSLTGELSF. DNA for the CDR3: TGTGCCAGCAGTTTAACCGGGGAGCTGTCTTTT.

This clonotype was found a few times. The rearrangement joins TRBV20-1 to TRBJ1-2; D is ambiguous. The CDR3 covers 13 residues. V shed 0 bases and J shed 3 bases, with 8 bases lying between them. CDR1 DFQATT and CDR2 SNEGSKA come from the germline V gene (reference sequence). Here the CDR3 reads CSAREGGYYGYTF. The CDR3 DNA sequence: TGCAGTGCTAGAGAGGGCGGATACTATGGCTACACCTTC.

This clonotype was observed at least ten times. This chain connects TRBV28 to TRBJ2-4; 9 nucleotides line up with TRBD2. J lost 0 bases, V lost 2 bases, and 5 bases had no gene match. The germline CDR1 and CDR2 sequences are MDHEN and SYDVKM. This CDR3 is 17 amino acids long. This CDR3 is CASSLAGGGLAKNIQYF. As DNA, the CDR3 is TGTGCCAGCAGTTTAGCGGGAGGGGGTTTAGCCAAAAACATTCAGTACTTC. Looking up the rest from reference TRBV28 and TRBJ2-4 gives the full variable domain: DVKVTQSSRYLVKRTGEKVFLECVQDMDHENMFWYRQDPGLGLRLIYFSYDVKMKEKGDIPEGYSVSREKKERFSLILESASTNQTSMYLCASSLAGGGLAKNIQYFGAGTRLSVL.

This clonotype was found many times. V and J are TRBV6-1 and TRBJ2-7; tentatively, D is TRBD1 (6 bases). V shed 4 bases and J shed 2 bases, with 15 bases lying between them. The CDR3 is 15 amino acids. Germline V gives CDR1 MNHNS, CDR2 SASEGT. CDR3 sequence reads: CASSADRDTAYEQYF. CDR3 bases: TGTGCCAGCAGTGCCGACCGGGACACAGCCTACGAGCAGTACTTC.

In its sample, this clonotype was seen many times. The V call is TRBV20-1, the J call TRBJ2-1; 7 bases are a match to TRBD2. Trimming at V came to 3 bases and at J to 6 bases, leaving 11 bases not matched to a gene. The V gene's germline CDR1 is DFQATT and CDR2 SNEGSKA (reference sequence). CDR3 size: 15 residues. In DNA, the CDR3 is TGCAGTGCTAGTCCGGCGGGGAGGGTAATCAATGAGCAGTTCTTC. Protein sequence: CSASPAGRVINEQFF.

This clonotype was detected ten times or more. The V and J genes are TRBV10-2 and TRBJ2-7, with 9 bases matching TRBD2. This CDR3 has 13 residues. Germline V gene sequence: CDR1 WSHSY, CDR2 SAAADI. The junction had 7 bases not matched to a gene; V was cut back by 10 bases and J by 3 bases. As DNA, the CDR3 is TGCGCCACCTCGGTAGCGGGAGTCTACGAGCAGTACTTC. This translates into CATSVAGVYEQYF.

This clonotype was counted only a few times. The chain has TRBV15 and TRBJ2-7; tentative D call: TRBD2 (5 bases). In germline, CDR1 is LNHNV, CDR2 YYDKDF (reference sequence). This CDR3 is built from 14 residues. V lost 1 base and J lost 7, with 14 bases in between. The DNA of the CDR3 is TGTGCCACCAGCAGAGTCGGCCCGCCGGGGGAGCAGTACTTC. Protein: CATSRVGPPGEQYF.

This clonotype was observed at least ten times. The V call is TRBV20-1, the J call TRBJ1-6; weak D call: TRBD1 (6 bases). This CDR3 contains 14 residues. V gave up 3 bases and J gave up 7 bases, with 13 bases separating them. Germline lookup yields CDR1 DFQATT and CDR2 SNEGSKA (reference sequence). CDR3 coding DNA: TGCAGTGCTAGTTTAAGCCAGGGGAATTCACCCCTCCACTTT. This encodes CSASLSQGNSPLHF.

This clonotype was observed many times. The chain combines TRBV12-3 or TRBV12-4 with TRBJ1-1; no reliable D call. Trimming cost V 8 bases and J 1 base, with 5 bases left between them. CDR3 length: 11 amino acids. This chain's CDR3 is CASRQNTEAFF. The CDR3, as DNA: TGTGCCAGCCGACAGAACACTGAAGCTTTCTTT.

This clonotype was counted at least ten times. The J gene is TRBJ1-1, the V gene TRBV7-2, with D unresolved. Germline V lookup: CDR1 SGHTA, CDR2 FQGNSA. The V end lost 2 bases, the J end lost 0 bases, and 4 bases lay between the germline ends. The CDR3 covers 13 residues. This CDR3 reads CASSLRMNTEAFF. As DNA, the CDR3 is TGTGCCAGCAGCTTACGGATGAACACTGAAGCTTTCTTT.

This clonotype was picked up many times. The rearrangement links TRBV2 to TRBJ1-5; no reliable D call. Germline CDR1 SNHLY, CDR2 FYNNEI. Trimming took off 6 bases at V and 0 bases at J, with 6 bases between the two ends. There are 13 residues in the CDR3. CDR3 in DNA: TGTGCCAGCAGGGGATATAGCAATCAGCCCCAGCATTTT. Translating it yields CASRGYSNQPQHF.

This clonotype was counted many times. The CDR3 sequence is CAISEPRISGNTIYF. The CDR3 DNA sequence: TGTGCCATCAGTGAGCCACGGATCTCTGGAAACACCATATATTTT. The chain employs TRBV10-3 and TRBJ1-3; D remains unclear. V was pared by 2 bases and J by 0 bases, with 8 bases between. Looked up from germline, CDR1 is ENHRY and CDR2 is SYGVKD. This CDR3 comprises 15 residues.

This clonotype was recorded at least ten times. The chain joins TRBV29-1 to TRBJ1-5; D uncertain. Trimming cost V 6 bases and J 2 bases, with 17 bases left between them. Germline V lookup: CDR1 SQVTM, CDR2 ANQGSEA. The CDR3 is 15 residues long. In nucleotides, the CDR3 is TGCAGCGTCGCAGATGGACTCCTTGGCAATCAGCCCCAGCATTTT. It codes for CSVADGLLGNQPQHF. Based on the CDR3 plus reference TRBV29-1 and TRBJ1-5, the full variable domain is SAVISQKPSRDICQRGTSLTIQCQVDSQVTMMFWYRQQPGQSLTLIATANQGSEATYESGFVIDKFPISRPNLTFSTLTVSNMSPEDSSIYLCSVADGLLGNQPQHFGDGTRLSIL.

This clonotype has ten or more counts. The chain couples TRBV7-3 to TRBJ2-1, with D possibly matching TRBD1 (6 bases). With 2 bases removed from V and 10 bases from J, the gap between germline ends came to 15 bases. The germline V gene encodes CDR1 SGHTA and CDR2 FQGTGA. The CDR3 totals 14 residues. The CDR3 sequence is CASSLRPGAGEQFF. CDR3 in DNA: TGTGCCAGCAGCTTACGGCCAGGGGCTGGGGAGCAGTTCTTC.

In this sample, this clonotype turned up many times. The V and J genes are TRBV7-8 and TRBJ2-5; D remains ambiguous. Per germline, CDR1 SGHVS and CDR2 FQNEAQ. This CDR3 is built from 15 residues. V dropped 7 bases and J dropped 0 bases, with 15 bases sitting between them. This chain's CDR3 is CASIHKGPNQETQYF. The CDR3 DNA reads TGTGCCAGCATCCACAAGGGCCCCAACCAAGAGACCCAGTACTTC. The whole variable domain, filled in from reference TRBV7-8 and TRBJ2-5, reads GAGVSQSPRYKVAKRGQDVALRCDPISGHVSLFWYQQALGQGPEFLTYFQNEAQLDKSGLPSDRFFAERPEGSVSTLKIQRTQQEDSAVYLCASIHKGPNQETQYFGPGTRLLVL.

This clonotype has at least ten counts. The V call is TRBV5-6, the J call TRBJ1-4; D possibly corresponds to TRBD1 (6 bases). Deletions cut 4 bases from V and 8 bases from J, with 18 bases between. Germline-derived CDR1 and CDR2 are SGHDT and YYEEEE. The length of the CDR3 is 15 residues. In nucleotides, the CDR3 is TGTGCCAGCAGCGTGTCCGGGACATTAGGCGAAAAACTGTTTTTT. Translation: CASSVSGTLGEKLFF.

In regard to this clonotype: One junction end does not reproduce the germline sequence, and a read error may be involved. The CDR3 spells CAISPGVGHYGYTF. In nucleotides, the CDR3 is TGTGCCATCAGCCCCGGGGTGGGACACTATGGCTACACCTTC. The chain recombines TRBV11-2 with TRBJ1-2, with D perhaps TRBD1 (5 bases). The CDR3 runs to 14 residues. Germline CDR1 reads SGHAT; CDR2 reads FQNNGV. The complete variable domain, with remaining parts taken from reference TRBV11-2 and TRBJ1-2, reads EAGVAQSPRYKIIEKRQSVAFWCNPISGHATLYWYQQILGQGPKLLIQFQNNGVVDDSQLPKDRFSAERLKGVDSTLKIQPAKLEDSAVYLCAISPGVGHYGYTFGSGTRLTVV.

The chain has TRBV14 and TRBJ1-1; 8 nucleotides agree with TRBD1. V was clipped by 5 bases and J by 7 bases; unmatched bases: 6. There are 13 residues in the CDR3. Germline CDR1 SGHDN, CDR2 FVKESK. The CDR3 reads CASSWTGRVEAFF. The DNA of the CDR3 is TGTGCCAGCAGCTGGACAGGGCGTGTTGAAGCTTTCTTT. Full variable domain (remainder filled in from reference TRBV14 and TRBJ1-1): EAGVTQFPSHSVIEKGQTVTLRCDPISGHDNLYWYRRVMGKEIKFLLHFVKESKQDESGMPNNRFLAERTGGTYSTLKVQPAELEDSGVYFCASSWTGRVEAFFGQGTRLTVV.